The clone carrying this T cell receptor beta chain was seen a handful of times. This sample was included in a study of shared T cell receptors in the human thymus. Germline CDR1 ENHRY, CDR2 SYGVKD. V lost 2 bases and J lost 6, with 14 bases in between. The CDR3 runs 16 residues. Profiled with immunoSEQ multiplex PCR; TCRdb holds only in-frame clones, not every one. This repertoire shows over 65,000 clones, more than 90% found once; its top ten account for 0.033%. This receptor was taken from a human donor. Sequences were obtained from thymocytes. The chain has TRBV10-3 and TRBJ1-6; D perhaps matches TRBD1 (5 bases). The CDR3 here is CAISEDSLGANSPLHF. As DNA, the CDR3 is TGTGCCATCAGTGAGGACAGCCTCGGGGCTAATTCACCCCTCCACTTT.